This T cell receptor beta chain was profiled in a study of cytomegalovirus exposure and HLA in healthy donors. Study-level points and caveats: Listed as cytomegalovirus-associated were approximately 160 TCR beta chains. HLA-A and HLA-B allele assignments for most subjects were reportedly predicted accurately using TCR beta sequences.

Nominally healthy donors were sampled, though unrecorded immune exposures were likely. The primer mix had 60 Vbeta and 13 Jbeta primers. Data came from immunoSEQ multiplex PCR; TCRdb stores just in-frame clones and leaves some out. The sample contains approximately 150,000 clones, about 80% of which appear only once. Turning to this clone: Its target is not known.

This CDR3 region has 13 residues. CDR1 and CDR2 from the germline V gene are SQVTM and ANQGSEA. V was clipped by 7 bases and J by 8 bases; unmatched bases: 10. The chain has TRBV29-1 and TRBJ1-2; 10 bases align to TRBD1. The clonotype originates from a man aged 40-49 years in good health and CMV-seronegative. Specimen: PBMCs. CDR3 sequence: CSAGDRGLKGYTF. The CDR3 region has the DNA TGCAGCGCGGGGGACAGGGGCTTAAAAGGCTACACCTTC.